This T cell receptor (beta chain) is from a study of long-term antiretroviral therapy in people with HIV. Overall study: The earliest samples came about a decade before the 2015 immediate-ART recommendation. Findings and limits, study-wide: Within the repertoire, clones expanded before ART were dominant at all time points. Relative to transplant donor controls, diversity remained lower despite increasing after ART.

In the case of this clone: Antigen: not known.

Version v3.0 of the immunoSEQ assay ran at survey level. Some clones are missing from TCRdb's copy, which holds only in-frame ones; the method was immunoSEQ multiplex PCR. The sample records about 21,000 clones, approximately 88% being singletons. The sequencing here drew on unsorted PBMCs, taken 0.9 years after starting antiretroviral therapy. The receptor comes from a man between 18 and 29 years old with HIV.

The CDR3 region has the DNA TGTGCCAGCAGTGAAGGGCTCGGCCCAAGGCCCCTCCACTTT. It specifies CASSEGLGPRPLHF. The V and J genes are TRBV6-1 and TRBJ1-6; D unclear. CDR1 is MNHNS, CDR2 SASEGT, per germline. The CDR3 is 14 amino acids. V was pared by 1 base and J by 13 bases, with 14 bases between.